This TCR beta chain comes out of a study of beta chain features in type 1 diabetes. Study observations and caveats: Shorter TCRB CDR3s, moderately but significantly so, were found in Type 1 diabetes patients in all four CD4+ subsets. The study found that naive, central memory and Treg TCRB repertoires appeared more similar in patients than in healthy donors.

The sample holds a few counts of this clone. Its antigen is currently unknown. CD4+ naive, central memory, regulatory and stem cell-like memory cells were sorted via CD45RO/CCR7/CD25/CD127/CD95/CD27. Every sorted population was more than 95% pure. The CDR3 spans 11 residues. V was pared by 4 bases and J by 5 bases, with 8 bases between. Germline CDR1 is DFQATT and CDR2 is SNEGSKA (reference sequence). The sequenced template was cDNA made from the entire isolated RNA. Only in-frame clones appear in the TCRdb table, and some are missing; sequencing was by immunoSEQ multiplex PCR. The top ten clones hold around 0.03% of a sample with hundreds of thousands of clones, approximately 14% of them seen once.

The J gene is TRBJ2-5, the V gene TRBV20-1; tentatively, D is TRBD1 (5 bases). The clonotype comes from a woman aged 40 to 55 in good health. The sequenced sample was naive CD4+ T cells from blood. The CDR3 sequence is CSATGLETQYF. For the CDR3, the DNA is TGCAGTGCTACAGGGCTGGAGACCCAGTACTTC.